The entry below describes one TCR beta chain. Antigen unknown. This PCR relied on a set of 60 Vbeta primers and 13 Jbeta primers. Produced via immunoSEQ multiplex PCR; TCRdb's table is partial and in-frame only. This sample yields 100,000 to 150,000 clones, of which 60% to 80% are seen a single time; roughly 7.3% belongs to the top ten. The sample comes from a study of cytomegalovirus exposure and HLA in healthy donors. The J segment lost 0 bases and the V segment lost 5 bases, leaving 6 bases of the junction unmatched. The length of the CDR3 is 14 residues. Looked up from germline, CDR1 is GTSNPN and CDR2 is SVGIG (reference sequence). Overall study results and limits: In a later analysis, TCR beta V- and J-gene trimming was associated with a missense DCLRE1C variant. Accurate prediction of HLA-A and HLA-B alleles (for most subjects) was reportedly achieved from TCR beta sequences. On later analysis, the bulk of CMV-associated TCR beta chains appeared to be HLA-restricted. Donors were assumed by presence/absence analyses to have roughly uniform sequencing depth.

This sequence was found in a male donor in good health and CMV-seronegative. The sample consisted of PBMCs. The chain recombines TRBV30 with TRBJ1-2, with TRBD1 identical over 7 bases. CDR3 residues: CAWDYGTANYGYTF. In DNA form, the CDR3 reads TGTGCCTGGGATTATGGGACAGCTAACTATGGCTACACCTTC.